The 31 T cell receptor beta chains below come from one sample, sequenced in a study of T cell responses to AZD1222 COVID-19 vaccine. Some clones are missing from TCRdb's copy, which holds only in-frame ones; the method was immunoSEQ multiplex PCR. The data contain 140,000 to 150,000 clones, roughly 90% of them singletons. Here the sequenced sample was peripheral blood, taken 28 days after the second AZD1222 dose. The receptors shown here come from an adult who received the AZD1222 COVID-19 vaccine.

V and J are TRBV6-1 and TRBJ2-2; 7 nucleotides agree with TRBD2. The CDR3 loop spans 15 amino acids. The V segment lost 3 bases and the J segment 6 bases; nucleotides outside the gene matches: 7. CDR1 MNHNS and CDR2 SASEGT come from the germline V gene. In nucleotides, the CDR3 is TGTGCCAGCAGTGATAGCTTAGCGGGCCCCGGGGAGCTGTTTTTT. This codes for CASSDSLAGPGELFF.

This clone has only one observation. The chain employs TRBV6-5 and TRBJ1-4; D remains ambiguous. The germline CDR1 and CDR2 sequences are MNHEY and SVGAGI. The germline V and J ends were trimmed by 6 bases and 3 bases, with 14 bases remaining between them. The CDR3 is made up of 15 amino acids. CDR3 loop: CASSLSRGSNEKLFF. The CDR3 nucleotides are TGTGCCAGCAGCCTTTCCCGGGGATCTAATGAAAAACTGTTTTTT.

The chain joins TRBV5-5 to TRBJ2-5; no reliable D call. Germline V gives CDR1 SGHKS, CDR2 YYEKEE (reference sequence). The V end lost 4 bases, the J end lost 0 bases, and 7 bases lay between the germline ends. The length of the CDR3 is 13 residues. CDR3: CASSQQDQETQYF. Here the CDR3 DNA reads TGTGCCAGCAGCCAGCAGGACCAAGAGACCCAGTACTTC.

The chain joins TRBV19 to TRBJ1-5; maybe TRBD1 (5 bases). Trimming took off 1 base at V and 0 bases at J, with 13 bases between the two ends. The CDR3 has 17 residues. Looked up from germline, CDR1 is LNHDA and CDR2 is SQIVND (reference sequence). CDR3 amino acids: CASSIVLGAYSNQPQHF. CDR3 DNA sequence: TGTGCCAGTAGTATAGTACTCGGGGCCTATAGCAATCAGCCCCAGCATTTT.

The CDR3 reads CASSLGQGARQPQHF. CDR3 in DNA: TGTGCCAGCAGCTTAGGACAGGGGGCTCGTCAGCCCCAGCATTTT. The chain couples TRBV7-2 to TRBJ1-5; TRBD1 agrees at 10 bases. The length of the CDR3 is 15 residues. The V gene's germline CDR1 is SGHTA and CDR2 FQGNSA. With V trimmed by 1 base and J by 6 bases, 3 bases remained unmatched. The variable domain in full, with the rest retrieved from reference TRBV7-2 and TRBJ1-5, is GAGVSQSPSNKVTEKGKDVELRCDPISGHTALYWYRQSLGQGLEFLIYFQGNSAPDKSGLPSDRFSAERTGGSVSTLTIQRTQQEDSAVYLCASSLGQGARQPQHFGDGTRLSIL.

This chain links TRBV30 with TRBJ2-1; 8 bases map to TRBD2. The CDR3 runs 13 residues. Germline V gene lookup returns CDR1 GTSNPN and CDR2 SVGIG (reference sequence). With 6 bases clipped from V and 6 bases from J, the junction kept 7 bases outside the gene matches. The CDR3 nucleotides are TGTGCCTGCCGCCGGGGGGGTTTCAATGAGCAGTTCTTC. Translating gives CACRRGGFNEQFF.

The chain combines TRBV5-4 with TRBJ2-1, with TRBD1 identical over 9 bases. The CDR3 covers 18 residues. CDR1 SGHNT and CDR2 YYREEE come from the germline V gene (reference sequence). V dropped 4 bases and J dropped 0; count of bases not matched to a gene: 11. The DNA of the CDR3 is TGTGCCAGCAGCGCATTTCCGGGACAGGGCCCCTCCTACAATGAGCAGTTCTTC. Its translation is CASSAFPGQGPSYNEQFF.

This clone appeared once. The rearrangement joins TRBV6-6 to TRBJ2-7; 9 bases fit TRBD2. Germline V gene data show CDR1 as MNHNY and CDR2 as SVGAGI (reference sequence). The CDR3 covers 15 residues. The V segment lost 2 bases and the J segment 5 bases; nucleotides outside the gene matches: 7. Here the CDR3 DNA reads TGTGCCAGCAGTTACGGGGCTAGCGGGAATCACGAGCAGTACTTC. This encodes CASSYGASGNHEQYF.

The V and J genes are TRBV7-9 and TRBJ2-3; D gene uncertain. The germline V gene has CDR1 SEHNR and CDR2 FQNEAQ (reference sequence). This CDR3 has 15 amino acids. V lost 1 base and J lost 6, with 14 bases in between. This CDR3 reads CASSLDDYVSDTQYF. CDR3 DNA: TGTGCCAGCAGCTTAGATGATTATGTTTCTGATACGCAGTATTTT.

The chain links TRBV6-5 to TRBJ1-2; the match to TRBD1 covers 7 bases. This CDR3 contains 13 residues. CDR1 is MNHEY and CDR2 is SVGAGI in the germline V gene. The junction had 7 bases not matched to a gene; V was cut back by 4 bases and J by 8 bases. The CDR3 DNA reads TGTGCCAGCAGTTCGCCAGGGGGTAACGGCTACACCTTC. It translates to CASSSPGGNGYTF.

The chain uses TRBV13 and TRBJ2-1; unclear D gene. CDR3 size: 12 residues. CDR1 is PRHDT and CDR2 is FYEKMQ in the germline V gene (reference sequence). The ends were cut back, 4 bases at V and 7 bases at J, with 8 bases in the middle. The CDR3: CASSSGLNEQFF. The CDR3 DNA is TGTGCCAGCAGCTCTGGGTTAAATGAGCAGTTCTTC.

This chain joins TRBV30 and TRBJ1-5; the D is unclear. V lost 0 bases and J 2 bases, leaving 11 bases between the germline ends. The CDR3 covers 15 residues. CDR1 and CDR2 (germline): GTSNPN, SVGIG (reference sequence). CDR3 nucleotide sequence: TGTGCCTGGAGTGTGGGAGGAGGTGGCAATCAGCCCCAGCATTTT. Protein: CAWSVGGGGNQPQHF. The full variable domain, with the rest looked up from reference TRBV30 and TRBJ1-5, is SQTIHQWPATLVQPVGSPLSLECTVEGTSNPNLYWYRQAAGRGLQLLFYSVGIGQISSEVPQNLSASRPQDRQFILSSKKLLLSDSGFYLCAWSVGGGGNQPQHFGDGTRLSIL.

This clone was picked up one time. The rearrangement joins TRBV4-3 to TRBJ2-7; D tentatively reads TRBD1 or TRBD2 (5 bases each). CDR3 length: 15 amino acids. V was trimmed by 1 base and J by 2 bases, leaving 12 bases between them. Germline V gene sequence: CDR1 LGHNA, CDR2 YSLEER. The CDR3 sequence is CASSQGGNGPYEQYF. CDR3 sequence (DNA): TGCGCCAGCAGCCAAGGGGGGAACGGTCCCTACGAGCAGTACTTC.

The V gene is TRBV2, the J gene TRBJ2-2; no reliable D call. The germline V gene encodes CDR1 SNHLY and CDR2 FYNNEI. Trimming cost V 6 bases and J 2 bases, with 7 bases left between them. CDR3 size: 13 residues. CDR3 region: CASRLINTGELFF. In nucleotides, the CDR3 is TGTGCCAGCAGGTTAATAAACACCGGGGAGCTGTTTTTT.

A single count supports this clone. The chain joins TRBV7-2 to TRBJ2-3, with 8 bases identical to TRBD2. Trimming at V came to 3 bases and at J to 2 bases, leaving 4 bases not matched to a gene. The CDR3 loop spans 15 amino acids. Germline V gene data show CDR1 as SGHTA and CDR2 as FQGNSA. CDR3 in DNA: TGTGCCAGCAGCTTGGCGGGAGGTTACACAGATACGCAGTATTTT. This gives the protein CASSLAGGYTDTQYF.

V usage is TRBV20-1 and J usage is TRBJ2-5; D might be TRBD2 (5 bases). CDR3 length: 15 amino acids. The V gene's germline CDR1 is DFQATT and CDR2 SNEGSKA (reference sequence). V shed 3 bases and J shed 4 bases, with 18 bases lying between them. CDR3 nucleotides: TGCAGTGCTAGTTCGGGATTAACTCAGCTAGAGACCCAGTACTTC. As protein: CSASSGLTQLETQYF.

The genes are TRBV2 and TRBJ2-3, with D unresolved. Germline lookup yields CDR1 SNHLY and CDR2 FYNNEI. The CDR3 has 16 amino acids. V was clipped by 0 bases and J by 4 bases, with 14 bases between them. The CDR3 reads CASSEAMLGPADTQYF. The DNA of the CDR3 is TGTGCCAGCAGTGAAGCGATGCTTGGGCCCGCAGATACGCAGTATTTT.

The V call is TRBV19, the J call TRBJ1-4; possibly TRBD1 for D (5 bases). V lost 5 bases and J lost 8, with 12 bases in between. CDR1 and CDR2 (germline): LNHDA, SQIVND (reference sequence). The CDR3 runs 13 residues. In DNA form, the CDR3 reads TGTGCCAGTAGTGTGGATCAGGGCGAAAAACTGTTTTTT. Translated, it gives CASSVDQGEKLFF.

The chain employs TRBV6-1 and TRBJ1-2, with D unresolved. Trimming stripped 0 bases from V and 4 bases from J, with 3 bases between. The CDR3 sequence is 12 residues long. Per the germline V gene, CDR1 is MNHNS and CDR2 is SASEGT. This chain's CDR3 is CASSEASYGYTF. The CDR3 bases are TGTGCCAGCAGTGAAGCTTCCTATGGCTACACCTTC.

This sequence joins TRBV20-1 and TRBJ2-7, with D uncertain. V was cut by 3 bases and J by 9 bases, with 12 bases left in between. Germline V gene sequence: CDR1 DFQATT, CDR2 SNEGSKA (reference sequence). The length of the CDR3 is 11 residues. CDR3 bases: TGCAGTGCTAGGGGCCCCCGGGTGCAGTACTTC. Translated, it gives CSARGPRVQYF.

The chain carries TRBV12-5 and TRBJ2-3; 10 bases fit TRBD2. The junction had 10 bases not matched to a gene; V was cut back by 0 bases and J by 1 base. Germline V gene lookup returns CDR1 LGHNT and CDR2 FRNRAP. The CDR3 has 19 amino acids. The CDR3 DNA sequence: TGTGCTAGTGGTTTGGTACTACAGTCCCTAGCGGGGGGCACAGATACGCAGTATTTT. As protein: CASGLVLQSLAGGTDTQYF.

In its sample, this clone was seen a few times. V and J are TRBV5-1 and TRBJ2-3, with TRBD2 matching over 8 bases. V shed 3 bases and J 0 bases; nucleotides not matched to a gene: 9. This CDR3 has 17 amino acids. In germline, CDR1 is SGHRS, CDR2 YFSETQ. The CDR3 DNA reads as TGCGCCAGCAGCTCCACTGGGACTAGGGGGAGCACAGATACGCAGTATTTT. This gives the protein CASSSTGTRGSTDTQYF.

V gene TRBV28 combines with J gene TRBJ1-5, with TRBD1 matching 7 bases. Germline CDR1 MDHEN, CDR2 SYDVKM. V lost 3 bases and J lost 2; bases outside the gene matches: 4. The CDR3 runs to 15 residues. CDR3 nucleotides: TGTGCCAGCAGTTTCCGACAGGGTGGCAATCAGCCCCAGCATTTT. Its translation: CASSFRQGGNQPQHF.

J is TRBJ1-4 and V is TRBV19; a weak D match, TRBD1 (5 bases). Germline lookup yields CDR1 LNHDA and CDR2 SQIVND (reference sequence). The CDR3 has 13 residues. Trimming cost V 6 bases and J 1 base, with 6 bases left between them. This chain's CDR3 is CASRQGTNEKLFF. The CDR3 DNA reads TGTGCCAGTAGGCAGGGAACTAATGAAAAACTGTTTTTT. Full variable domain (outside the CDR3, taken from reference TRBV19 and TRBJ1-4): DGGITQSPKYLFRKEGQNVTLSCEQNLNHDAMYWYRQDPGQGLRLIYYSQIVNDFQKGDIAEGYSVSREKKESFPLTVTSAQKNPTAFYLCASRQGTNEKLFFGSGTQLSVL.

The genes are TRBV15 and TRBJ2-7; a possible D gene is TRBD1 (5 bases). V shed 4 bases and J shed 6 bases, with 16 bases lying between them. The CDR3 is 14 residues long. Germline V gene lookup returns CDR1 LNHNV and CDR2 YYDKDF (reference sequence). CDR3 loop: CATSIIQGLREQYF. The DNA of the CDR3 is TGTGCCACCAGCATCATCCAGGGTCTCCGCGAGCAGTACTTC.

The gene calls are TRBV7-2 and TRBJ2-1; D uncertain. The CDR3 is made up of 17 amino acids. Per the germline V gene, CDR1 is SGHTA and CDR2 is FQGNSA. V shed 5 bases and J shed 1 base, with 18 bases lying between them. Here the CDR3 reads CASSPVARLGSYNEQFF. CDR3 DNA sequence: TGTGCCAGCAGCCCAGTCGCTCGATTGGGGTCCTACAATGAGCAGTTCTTC.

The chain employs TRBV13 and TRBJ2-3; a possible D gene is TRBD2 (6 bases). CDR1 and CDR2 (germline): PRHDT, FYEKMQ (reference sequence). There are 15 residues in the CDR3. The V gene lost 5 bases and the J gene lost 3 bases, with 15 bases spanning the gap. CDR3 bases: TGTGCCAGCAGCCCGCCAGGGAGGAGTACAGATACGCAGTATTTT. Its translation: CASSPPGRSTDTQYF.

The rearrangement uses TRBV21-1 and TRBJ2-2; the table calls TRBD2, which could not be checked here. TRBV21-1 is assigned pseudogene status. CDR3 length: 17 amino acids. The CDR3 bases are TGTGCCAGCAGCAAAGGGCGACTAGCGCTTAACACCGGGGAGCTGTTTTTT. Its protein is CASSKGRLALNTGELFF.

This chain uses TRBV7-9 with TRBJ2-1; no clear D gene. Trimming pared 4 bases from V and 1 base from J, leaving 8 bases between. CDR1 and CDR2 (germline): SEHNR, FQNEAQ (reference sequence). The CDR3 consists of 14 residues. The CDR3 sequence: CASSWAGSYNEQFF. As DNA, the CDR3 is TGTGCCAGCAGCTGGGCCGGGTCCTACAATGAGCAGTTCTTC.

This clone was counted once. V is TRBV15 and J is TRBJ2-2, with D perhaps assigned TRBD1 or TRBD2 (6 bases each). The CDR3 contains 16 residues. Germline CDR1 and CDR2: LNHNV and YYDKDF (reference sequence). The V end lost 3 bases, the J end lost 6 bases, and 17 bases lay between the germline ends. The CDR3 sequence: CATSSKGGIASGELFF. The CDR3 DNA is TGTGCCACCAGCAGTAAAGGGGGGATTGCGTCCGGGGAGCTGTTTTTT.

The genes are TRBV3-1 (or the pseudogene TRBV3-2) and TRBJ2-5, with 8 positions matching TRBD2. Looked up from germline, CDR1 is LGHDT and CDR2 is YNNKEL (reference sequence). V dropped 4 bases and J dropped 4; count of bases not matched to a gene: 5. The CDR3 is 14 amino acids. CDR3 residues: CASSPRTSRETQYF. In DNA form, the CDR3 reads TGTGCCAGCAGCCCCCGGACTAGCCGAGAGACCCAGTACTTC.